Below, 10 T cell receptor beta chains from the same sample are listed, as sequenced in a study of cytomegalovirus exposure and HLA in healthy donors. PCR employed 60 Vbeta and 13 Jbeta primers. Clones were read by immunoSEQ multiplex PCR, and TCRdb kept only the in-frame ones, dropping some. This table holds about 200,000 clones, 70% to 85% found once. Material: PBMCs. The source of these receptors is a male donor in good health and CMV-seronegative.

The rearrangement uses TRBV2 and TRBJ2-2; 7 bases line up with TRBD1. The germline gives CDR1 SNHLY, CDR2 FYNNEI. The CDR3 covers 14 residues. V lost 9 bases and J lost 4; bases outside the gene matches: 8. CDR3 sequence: CARTRDSFTGELFF. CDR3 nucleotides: TGTGCCAGAACCCGGGACAGCTTCACCGGGGAGCTGTTTTTT.

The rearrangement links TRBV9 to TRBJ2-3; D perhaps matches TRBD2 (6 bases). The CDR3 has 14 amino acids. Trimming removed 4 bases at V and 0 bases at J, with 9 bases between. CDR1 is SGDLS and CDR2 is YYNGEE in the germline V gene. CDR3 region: CASSQGTSTDTQYF. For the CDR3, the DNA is TGTGCCAGCAGCCAAGGGACTAGCACAGATACGCAGTATTTT. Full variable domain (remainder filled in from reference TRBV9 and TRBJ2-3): DSGVTQTPKHLITATGQRVTLRCSPRSGDLSVYWYQQSLDQGLQFLIQYYNGEERAKGNILERFSAQQFPDLHSELNLSSLELGDSALYFCASSQGTSTDTQYFGPGTRLTVL.

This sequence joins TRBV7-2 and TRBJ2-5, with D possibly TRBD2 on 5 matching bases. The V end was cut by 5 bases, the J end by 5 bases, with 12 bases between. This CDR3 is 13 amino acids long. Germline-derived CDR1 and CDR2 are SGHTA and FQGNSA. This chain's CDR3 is CASSISAHETQYF. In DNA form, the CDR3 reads TGTGCCAGCAGCATTAGCGCCCACGAGACCCAGTACTTC.

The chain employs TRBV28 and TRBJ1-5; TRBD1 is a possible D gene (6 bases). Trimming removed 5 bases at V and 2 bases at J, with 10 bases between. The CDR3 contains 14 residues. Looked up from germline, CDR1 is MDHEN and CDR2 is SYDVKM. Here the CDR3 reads CASSLRTGNQPQHF. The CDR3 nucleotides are TGTGCCAGCAGTCTCCGGACAGGCAATCAGCCCCAGCATTTT.

The CDR3 here is CASRGTGWEETQYF. The CDR3, as DNA: TGTGCCAGCAGGGGGACAGGGTGGGAAGAGACCCAGTACTTC. The V gene is TRBV2, the J gene TRBJ2-5, with TRBD1 identical over 9 bases. This CDR3 is built from 14 residues. CDR1 SNHLY and CDR2 FYNNEI come from the germline V gene. V lost 6 bases and J lost 3; bases outside the gene matches: 5.

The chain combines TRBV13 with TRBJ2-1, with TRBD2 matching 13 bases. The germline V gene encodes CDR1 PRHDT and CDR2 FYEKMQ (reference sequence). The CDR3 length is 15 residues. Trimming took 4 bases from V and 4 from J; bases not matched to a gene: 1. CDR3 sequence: CASSSGLAGYNEQFF. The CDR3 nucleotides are TGTGCCAGCAGCTCGGGACTAGCGGGGTACAATGAGCAGTTCTTC. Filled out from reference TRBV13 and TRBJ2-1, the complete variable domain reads AAGVIQSPRHLIKEKRETATLKCYPIPRHDTVYWYQQGPGQDPQFLISFYEKMQSDKGSIPDRFSAQQFSDYHSELNMSSLELGDSALYFCASSSGLAGYNEQFFGPGTRLTVL.

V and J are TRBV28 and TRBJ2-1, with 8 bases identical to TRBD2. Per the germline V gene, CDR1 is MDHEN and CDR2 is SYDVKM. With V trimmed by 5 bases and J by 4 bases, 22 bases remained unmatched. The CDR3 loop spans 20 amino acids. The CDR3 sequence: CASSPQAGTRPFSRYNEQFF. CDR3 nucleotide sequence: TGTGCCAGCAGTCCTCAGGCCGGGACTAGGCCTTTCTCCCGTTACAATGAGCAGTTCTTC. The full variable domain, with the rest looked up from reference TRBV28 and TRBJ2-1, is DVKVTQSSRYLVKRTGEKVFLECVQDMDHENMFWYRQDPGLGLRLIYFSYDVKMKEKGDIPEGYSVSREKKERFSLILESASTNQTSMYLCASSPQAGTRPFSRYNEQFFGPGTRLTVL.

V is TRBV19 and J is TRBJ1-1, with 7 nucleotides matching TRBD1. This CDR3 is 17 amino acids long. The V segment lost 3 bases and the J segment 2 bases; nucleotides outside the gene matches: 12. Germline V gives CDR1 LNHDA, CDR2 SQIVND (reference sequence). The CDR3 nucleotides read TGTGCCAGTAGTATGGAAGGGGGCCGCGATTTTAACACTGAAGCTTTCTTT. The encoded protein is CASSMEGGRDFNTEAFF.

CDR3 nucleotide sequence: TGTGCCAGCAGACCCCCACAGGGGGCAGGTGAAAAACTGTTTTTT. This codes for CASRPPQGAGEKLFF. This rearrangement joins TRBV28 to TRBJ1-4; 9 bases map to TRBD1. Germline V gene data show CDR1 as MDHEN and CDR2 as SYDVKM. The CDR3 runs 15 residues. Unmatched junction bases numbered 9, after V lost 6 bases and J lost 7 bases.

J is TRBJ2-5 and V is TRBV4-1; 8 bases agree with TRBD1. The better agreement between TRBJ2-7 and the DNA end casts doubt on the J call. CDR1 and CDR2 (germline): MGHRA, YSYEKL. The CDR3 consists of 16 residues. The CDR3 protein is CASSQEVAGGLYEQYF. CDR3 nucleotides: TGCGCCAGCAGCCAAGAGGTGGCAGGGGGCCTCTACGAGCAGTACTTC.